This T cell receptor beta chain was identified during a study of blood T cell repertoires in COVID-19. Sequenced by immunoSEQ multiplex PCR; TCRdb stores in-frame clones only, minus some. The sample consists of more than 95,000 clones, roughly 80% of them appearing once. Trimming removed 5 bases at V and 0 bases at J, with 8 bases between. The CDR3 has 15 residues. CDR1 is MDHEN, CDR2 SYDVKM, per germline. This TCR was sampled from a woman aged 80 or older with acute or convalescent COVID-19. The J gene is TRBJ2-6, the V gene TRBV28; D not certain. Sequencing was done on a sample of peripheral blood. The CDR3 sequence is CASSTESSGANVLTF. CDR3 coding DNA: TGTGCCAGCAGTACTGAGAGCTCTGGGGCCAACGTCCTGACTTTC. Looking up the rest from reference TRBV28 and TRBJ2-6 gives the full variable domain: DVKVTQSSRYLVKRTGEKVFLECVQDMDHENMFWYRQDPGLGLRLIYFSYDVKMKEKGDIPEGYSVSREKKERFSLILESASTNQTSMYLCASSTESSGANVLTFGAGSRLTVL.